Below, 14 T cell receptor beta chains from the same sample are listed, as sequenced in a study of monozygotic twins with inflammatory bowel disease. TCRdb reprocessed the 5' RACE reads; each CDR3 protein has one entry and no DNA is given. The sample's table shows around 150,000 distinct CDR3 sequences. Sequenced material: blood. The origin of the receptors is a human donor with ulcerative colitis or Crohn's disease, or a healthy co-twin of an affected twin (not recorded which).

This chain's CDR3 is CAISEVTTHLANTGELFF. The chain couples TRBV10-3 to TRBJ2-2. CDR1 ENHRY and CDR2 SYGVKD come from the germline V gene. This CDR3 spans 18 amino acids.

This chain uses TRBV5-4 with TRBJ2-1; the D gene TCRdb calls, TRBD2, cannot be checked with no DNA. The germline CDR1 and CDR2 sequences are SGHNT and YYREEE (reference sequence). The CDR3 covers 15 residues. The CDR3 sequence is CASSKGLAGEIEQFF.

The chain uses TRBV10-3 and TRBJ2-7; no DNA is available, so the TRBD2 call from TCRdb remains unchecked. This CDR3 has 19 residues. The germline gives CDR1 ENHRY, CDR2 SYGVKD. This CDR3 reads CAISGGKRASGRISYEQYF.

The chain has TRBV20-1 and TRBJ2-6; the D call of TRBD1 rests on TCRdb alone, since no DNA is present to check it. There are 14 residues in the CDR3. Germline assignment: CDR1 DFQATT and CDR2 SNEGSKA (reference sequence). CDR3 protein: CSALSRAGANVLTF.

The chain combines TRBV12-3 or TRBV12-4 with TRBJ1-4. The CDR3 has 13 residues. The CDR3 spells CASSLTGGEKLFF.

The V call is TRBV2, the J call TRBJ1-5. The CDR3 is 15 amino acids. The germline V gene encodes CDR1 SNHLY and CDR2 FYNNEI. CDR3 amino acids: CASSEDSHSNQPQHF.

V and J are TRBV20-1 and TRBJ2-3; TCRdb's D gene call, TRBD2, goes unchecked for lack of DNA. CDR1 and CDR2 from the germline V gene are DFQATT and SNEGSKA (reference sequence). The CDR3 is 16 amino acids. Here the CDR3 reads CSASLSGGSGPDTQYF.

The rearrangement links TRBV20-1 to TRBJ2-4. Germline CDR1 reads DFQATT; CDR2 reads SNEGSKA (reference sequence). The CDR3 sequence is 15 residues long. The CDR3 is CSARDPYGAKNIQYF.

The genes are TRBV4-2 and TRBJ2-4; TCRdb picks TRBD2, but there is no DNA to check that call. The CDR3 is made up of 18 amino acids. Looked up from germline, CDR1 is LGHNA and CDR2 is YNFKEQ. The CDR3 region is CASSPRITGTIGKNIQYF.

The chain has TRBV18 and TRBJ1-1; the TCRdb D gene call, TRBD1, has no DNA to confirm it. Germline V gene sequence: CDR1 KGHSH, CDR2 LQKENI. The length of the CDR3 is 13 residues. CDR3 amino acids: CASSQGTGFEAFF.

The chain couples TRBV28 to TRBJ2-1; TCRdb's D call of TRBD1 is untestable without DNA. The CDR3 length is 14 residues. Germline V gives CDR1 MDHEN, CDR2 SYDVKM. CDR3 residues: CASSLGGAVNEQFF.

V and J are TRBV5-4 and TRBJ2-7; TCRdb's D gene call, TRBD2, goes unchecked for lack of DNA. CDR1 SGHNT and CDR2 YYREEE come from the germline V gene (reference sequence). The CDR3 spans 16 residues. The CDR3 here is CASSLGRASGRSEQYF. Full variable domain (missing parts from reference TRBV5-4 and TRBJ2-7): ETGVTQSPTHLIKTRGQQVTLRCSSQSGHNTVSWYQQALGQGPQFIFQYYREEENGRGNFPPRFSGLQFPNYSSELNVNALELDDSALYLCASSLGRASGRSEQYFGPGTRLTVT.

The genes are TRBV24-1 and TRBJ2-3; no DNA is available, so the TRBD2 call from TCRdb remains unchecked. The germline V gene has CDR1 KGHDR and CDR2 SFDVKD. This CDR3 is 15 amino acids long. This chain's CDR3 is CATSDLKGFTDTQYF.

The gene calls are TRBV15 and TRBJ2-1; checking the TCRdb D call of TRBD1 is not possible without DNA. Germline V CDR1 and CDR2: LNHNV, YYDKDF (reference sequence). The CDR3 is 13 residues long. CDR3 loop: CATSGGIYNEQFF. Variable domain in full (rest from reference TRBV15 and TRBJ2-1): DAMVIQNPRYQVTQFGKPVTLSCSQTLNHNVMYWYQQKSSQAPKLLFHYYDKDFNNEADTPDNFQSRRPNTSFCFLDIRSPGLGDTAMYLCATSGGIYNEQFFGPGTRLTVL.